The 30 T cell receptor beta chains reported below all come from one sample, sequenced in a study of read filtering for tumor transcriptome and immune sequencing. From approximately 400 ng of RNA, a library with molecular barcoded alpha/delta and beta/gamma adaptors was made. TCRdb ran MiXCR on the reads and lists one entry per CDR3 protein. This repertoire shows tens of thousands of distinct CDR3 sequences, 12% to 15% found once; its top ten account for about 70%. Material for sequencing was a population of CD138-negative cells sorted from bone marrow. Source of these receptors: a donor at least 40 years old with multiple myeloma.

This clonotype was seen ten or more times. The rearrangement links TRBV2 to TRBJ2-1, with 13 bases matching TRBD2. The junction had 5 bases not matched to a gene; V was cut back by 3 bases and J by 9 bases. Germline assignment: CDR1 SNHLY and CDR2 FYNNEI. This CDR3 has 15 amino acids. This CDR3 reads CASSERLAGGSEQFF. DNA of the CDR3: TGTGCCAGCAGTGAGAGACTAGCGGGAGGCAGTGAGCAGTTCTTC.

This clonotype showed up just a few times. At one boundary the junction diverges from the germline segment, which might be a read error. The chain employs TRBV2 and TRBJ2-1; 7 nucleotides agree with TRBD2. Per the germline V gene, CDR1 is SNHLY and CDR2 is FYNNEI. CDR3 length equals 16 residues. DNA of the CDR3: TGTGCCAGCAGTAAAGCGGGACCGAGCTCCTACAATGAGCAGTTCTTC. Translating it yields CASSKAGPSSYNEQFF.

This clonotype was seen ten or more times. The chain joins TRBV29-1 to TRBJ2-1, with a possible D match to TRBD2 (5 bases). This CDR3 region has 15 residues. Germline CDR1 and CDR2: SQVTM and ANQGSEA. V lost 4 bases and J lost 4, with 17 bases in between. DNA for the CDR3: TGCAGCGTTGGACGGGGAAGCCGCGATTACAATGAGCAGTTCTTC. Translated: CSVGRGSRDYNEQFF.

This clonotype was observed many times. The chain couples TRBV11-2 to TRBJ2-2; D is undetermined. The CDR3 consists of 13 residues. Germline CDR1 and CDR2: SGHAT and FQNNGV. Trimming stripped 2 bases from V and 1 base from J, with 2 bases between. CDR3 nucleotides: TGTGCCAGCAGCTTACTGAACACCGGGGAGCTGTTTTTT. It codes for CASSLLNTGELFF.

The chain employs TRBV6-6 and TRBJ1-4, with 9 bases lining up with TRBD1. V was pared by 6 bases and J by 11 bases, with 16 bases of the junction left unmatched. Germline lookup yields CDR1 MNHNY and CDR2 SVGAGI (reference sequence). The CDR3 runs 16 residues. In DNA form, the CDR3 reads TGTGCCAGCAGGCGACTCACAGGGGGCGGGGGTGAGAAACTGTTTTTT. Translation: CASRRLTGGGGEKLFF.

This clonotype was detected many times. The chain is built from TRBV7-2 and TRBJ2-1; 10 bases fit TRBD2. The CDR3 covers 15 residues. V was pared by 2 bases and J by 5 bases, with 3 bases of the junction left unmatched. Germline V gene data show CDR1 as SGHTA and CDR2 as FQGNSA. The CDR3 sequence is CASSLSLAGDNEQFF. CDR3 nucleotides: TGTGCCAGCAGCTTAAGCCTAGCGGGAGACAATGAGCAGTTCTTC. Drawing the rest from reference TRBV7-2 and TRBJ2-1, the complete variable domain is GAGVSQSPSNKVTEKGKDVELRCDPISGHTALYWYRQSLGQGLEFLIYFQGNSAPDKSGLPSDRFSAERTGGSVSTLTIQRTQQEDSAVYLCASSLSLAGDNEQFFGPGTRLTVL.

This clonotype was seen just once. This CDR3 is CASSQRLAETSTDTQYF. The CDR3, as DNA: TGTGCCAGCAGCCAACGACTAGCGGAGACTAGCACAGATACGCAGTATTTT. The chain couples TRBV3-1 to TRBJ2-3; 9 bases match TRBD2. Germline CDR1 and CDR2: LGHDT and YNNKEL (reference sequence). V trimming: 2 bases; J trimming: 0 bases; junction bases outside the gene matches: 6. The CDR3 length is 17 residues.

This clonotype has a count of ten or more. The gene calls are TRBV27 and TRBJ2-1; D is unresolved. Trimming left V 5 bases short and J 12 bases short, with 14 bases between. Per germline, CDR1 MNHEY and CDR2 SMNVEV (reference sequence). The CDR3 is made up of 12 amino acids. CDR3 bases: TGTGCCAGCAGTGACCGCGATATCGCGCAGTTCTTC. Translated, it gives CASSDRDIAQFF.

This clonotype was detected ten times or more. The V gene is TRBV4-1, the J gene TRBJ2-3; TRBD2 aligns across 11 bases. After removal of 0 bases from V and 3 bases from J, the junction contained 2 bases not matched to a gene. The CDR3 spans 16 residues. The V gene's germline CDR1 is MGHRA and CDR2 YSYEKL. Here the CDR3 DNA reads TGCGCCAGCAGCCAAGATACTAGCGGGAGAACAGATACGCAGTATTTT. Translation gives CASSQDTSGRTDTQYF.

The genes are TRBV28 and TRBJ1-3, with D unclear. V shed 5 bases and J shed 8 bases, with 22 bases lying between them. This CDR3 contains 16 residues. Germline CDR1 reads MDHEN; CDR2 reads SYDVKM. CDR3 nucleotides: TGTGCCAGCAGTCCCCTAGGGAATAGCCTCGGAGACACCATATATTTT. This gives the protein CASSPLGNSLGDTIYF.

To note about this clonotype: It differs at one base from a far larger clone, so likely a read error. The chain combines TRBV7-9 with TRBJ1-1; tentative D call: TRBD1 (6 bases). Germline V gene sequence: CDR1 SEHNR, CDR2 FQNEAQ (reference sequence). The CDR3 runs 15 residues. CDR3 residues: CASSPNRVVNSPFHF. The CDR3, as DNA: TGTGCCAGCAGCCCTAACAGGGTGGTGAATTCACCCTTCCACTTT.

This clonotype occurred many times. J is TRBJ2-5 and V is TRBV5-1; 10 nucleotides line up with TRBD1. The CDR3 extends over 15 amino acids. In germline, CDR1 is SGHRS, CDR2 YFSETQ. Losses at the gene ends were 4 bases for V and 4 bases for J; bases not matched to a gene: 7. The CDR3 coding sequence is TGCGCCAGCAGCCCTCGGACAGGGGGAGCAGAGACCCAGTACTTC. Its translation is CASSPRTGGAETQYF.

This clonotype was observed a few times. The chain recombines TRBV12-2 with TRBJ2-7. TRBV12-2 is flagged as a pseudogene. The CDR3 sequence is 15 residues long. The CDR3 DNA is TGTGCAAGTCGCTCGGGTAGCAGGAGCTCCTACGAGCAGTACTTC. Amino acid sequence: CASRSGSRSSYEQYF.

There are many counts of this clonotype. The gene calls are TRBV11-2 and TRBJ1-1, with TRBD1 matching over 11 bases. This CDR3 contains 13 residues. Trimming at V came to 3 bases and at J to 11 bases, leaving 5 bases not matched to a gene. CDR1 and CDR2 from the germline V gene are SGHAT and FQNNGV. The CDR3 DNA reads TGTGCCAGCAGCTTGGGACAGGGGGTGAGTGCTTTCTTT. This codes for CASSLGQGVSAFF.

This clonotype was counted many times. The chain joins TRBV28 to TRBJ2-7; D remains ambiguous. Germline V gene data show CDR1 as MDHEN and CDR2 as SYDVKM. The CDR3 length is 13 residues. Between the trimmed V and J ends, which lost 7 bases and 0 bases, there was a span of 10 bases. CDR3 loop: CASNPASSYEQYF. The CDR3 DNA reads as TGTGCCAGCAACCCCGCGAGCTCCTACGAGCAGTACTTC.

This clonotype was counted many times. V usage is TRBV20-1 and J usage is TRBJ2-3; TRBD2 is a possible D gene (6 bases). The germline V and J ends were trimmed by 3 bases and 0 bases, with 10 bases remaining between them. The germline V gene has CDR1 DFQATT and CDR2 SNEGSKA (reference sequence). There are 14 residues in the CDR3. The CDR3: CSASFGGSTDTQYF. CDR3 in DNA: TGCAGTGCTAGCTTCGGAGGGAGCACAGATACGCAGTATTTT.

Worth noting for this clonotype: A much more abundant neighbour one base away suggests this may be a read error. This chain connects TRBV7-3 to TRBJ1-1; no definite D call. The CDR3 is 14 amino acids. Germline V lookup: CDR1 SGHTA, CDR2 FQGTGA. CDR3 DNA sequence: TGTGCCAGCAGCTTAGGGCCCTTGGGCACTGGAGCTTTCTTT. Its protein product is CASSLGPLGTGAFF.

Comments on this clonotype: Given a much more abundant clone one base away, this may be a read error. The chain recombines TRBV20-1 with TRBJ2-7; 11 bases match TRBD1. This CDR3 has 16 residues. V was clipped by 6 bases and J by 8 bases; unmatched bases: 18. Germline V gene data show CDR1 as DFQATT and CDR2 as SNEGSKA (reference sequence). CDR3 in DNA: TGCAGTGCCAAGAAGTATGCCCGGGACAGGGGGTTGAAGCAGTACTTC. It encodes CSAKKYARDRGLKQYF.

This clonotype was picked up many times. The chain carries TRBV28 and TRBJ2-7, with D maybe TRBD1 (6 bases). Deletions cut 2 bases from V and 0 bases from J, with 8 bases between. Germline V gives CDR1 MDHEN, CDR2 SYDVKM. The CDR3 contains 14 residues. Here the CDR3 reads CASSLADSSYEQYF. The DNA for the CDR3 is TGTGCCAGCAGTTTAGCGGACAGCTCCTACGAGCAGTACTTC.

The rearrangement joins TRBV29-1 to TRBJ2-1, with D hard to call. The CDR3 is made up of 11 amino acids. The germline gives CDR1 SQVTM, CDR2 ANQGSEA. Between the trimmed V and J ends, which lost 4 bases and 7 bases, there was a span of 8 bases. CDR3: CSVVWANEQFF. The CDR3 DNA sequence: TGCAGCGTTGTTTGGGCGAATGAGCAGTTCTTC.

In its sample, this clonotype was seen once. The J gene is TRBJ1-1, the V gene TRBV5-4; tentative D call: TRBD1 (6 bases). Germline-derived CDR1 and CDR2 are SGHNT and YYREEE (reference sequence). Trimming shortened V by 0 bases and J by 5 bases, and 17 bases separated the two germline ends. The CDR3 length is 16 residues. The CDR3 spells CASSLDRIGGVTEAFF. CDR3 coding DNA: TGTGCCAGCAGCTTGGATAGGATAGGGGGGGTAACTGAAGCTTTCTTT.

This clonotype was recorded many times. The V call is TRBV15, the J call TRBJ2-6, with 9 bases lining up with TRBD1. Germline lookup yields CDR1 LNHNV and CDR2 YYDKDF (reference sequence). The length of the CDR3 is 19 residues. The trim removed 2 bases at V and 0 bases at J, leaving 8 bases unmatched. In nucleotides, the CDR3 is TGTGCCACCAGCAGAAGATCCGGACAGGGGAGCTCTGGGGCCAACGTCCTGACTTTC. This codes for CATSRRSGQGSSGANVLTF.

The sample holds many counts of this clonotype. Germline and junction disagree at one end, which may indicate a read error. The chain uses TRBV7-7 and TRBJ2-1; 9 nucleotides line up with TRBD1. Germline loops: CDR1 SSHAT, CDR2 FNYEAQ (reference sequence). The CDR3 extends over 15 amino acids. In nucleotides, the CDR3 is TGTGCTAGCAGCCCACGGACAGGGGTTGTCTATGAGCAGTTCTTC. Translating gives CASSPRTGVVYEQFF.

This clonotype was counted ten times or more. The J gene is TRBJ2-1, the V gene TRBV15; perhaps TRBD2 as D (6 bases). The ends were cut back, 4 bases at V and 2 bases at J, with 12 bases in the middle. The CDR3 runs to 15 residues. The germline gives CDR1 LNHNV, CDR2 YYDKDF (reference sequence). The CDR3: CATSILAEPYNEQFF. Here the CDR3 DNA reads TGTGCCACCAGCATACTAGCAGAGCCCTACAATGAGCAGTTCTTC.

The V call is TRBV3-1, the J call TRBJ2-6; D gene ambiguous. Germline CDR1 reads LGHDT; CDR2 reads YNNKEL (reference sequence). This CDR3 contains 16 residues. Trimming removed 2 bases from V and 2 bases from J, with 10 bases in between. The CDR3 protein is CASSQRASPGANVLTF. The DNA of the CDR3 is TGTGCCAGCAGCCAACGGGCGTCCCCTGGGGCCAACGTCCTGACTTTC.

Remarks on this clonotype: A far larger clone is one nucleotide away, so this likely arose from a read error. The chain carries TRBV3-1 and TRBJ2-3; D might be TRBD1 (5 bases). The CDR3 is 15 residues long. CDR1 LGHDT and CDR2 YNNKEL come from the germline V gene (reference sequence). Trimming took off 4 bases at V and 1 base at J, with 12 bases between the two ends. Here the CDR3 DNA reads TGTGCCAGCAGCCCCGGACATACTGGCACAGATACGCAGTATTTT. Encoded protein: CASSPGHTGTDTQYF.

This clonotype has ten or more counts. The rearrangement links TRBV3-1 to TRBJ2-7, with 13 nucleotides matching TRBD2. The CDR3 consists of 14 residues. Germline assignment: CDR1 LGHDT and CDR2 YNNKEL (reference sequence). V gave up 4 bases and J gave up 6 bases; unmatched junction bases: 3. CDR3 sequence: CASSPGLAGVEQYF. The CDR3 region has the DNA TGTGCCAGCAGCCCCGGACTAGCGGGAGTCGAGCAGTACTTC.

This clonotype was seen many times. The CDR3 spells CSANPLAGGSYEQYF. The CDR3 DNA sequence: TGCAGTGCTAATCCTCTAGCGGGAGGCTCCTACGAGCAGTACTTC. The gene calls are TRBV20-1 and TRBJ2-7; 11 positions match TRBD2. The junction had 5 bases not matched to a gene; V was cut back by 4 bases and J by 0 bases. The germline CDR1 and CDR2 sequences are DFQATT and SNEGSKA (reference sequence). This CDR3 has 15 amino acids.

This clonotype was found many times. The chain combines TRBV28 with TRBJ1-4; D perhaps matches TRBD1 (5 bases). Per germline, CDR1 MDHEN and CDR2 SYDVKM. The germline V and J ends were trimmed by 3 bases and 10 bases, with 18 bases remaining between them. The CDR3 runs to 15 residues. CDR3 protein: CASSFQGSIGGKLFF. The DNA of the CDR3 is TGTGCCAGCAGTTTTCAGGGATCTATTGGAGGAAAACTGTTTTTT. The full variable domain, its missing parts supplied by reference TRBV28 and TRBJ1-4, is DVKVTQSSRYLVKRTGEKVFLECVQDMDHENMFWYRQDPGLGLRLIYFSYDVKMKEKGDIPEGYSVSREKKERFSLILESASTNQTSMYLCASSFQGSIGGKLFFGSGTQLSVL.

The chain combines TRBV29-1 with TRBJ2-1, with 9 nucleotides matching TRBD2. Germline V gives CDR1 SQVTM, CDR2 ANQGSEA. J was trimmed by 6 bases and V by 7 bases; bases with no gene match: 4. This CDR3 is 12 amino acids long. The CDR3 sequence: CSAIAGVNEQFF. Here the CDR3 DNA reads TGCAGCGCCATAGCGGGAGTCAATGAGCAGTTCTTC.